This TCR beta chain was recovered during a study of OX40 agonist ivuxolimab in advanced cancers. Study-wide background: Partial responses occurred in three patients (one hepatocellular carcinoma, two cutaneous melanoma).

Whole-study findings and limits: Clonal expansion was seen in CD4+ and CD8+ blood T cells by week 6 at 0.1 to 3.0 mg/kg.

Method: immunoSEQ multiplex PCR; TCRdb's copy keeps in-frame clones and lacks some. Found here are roughly 79,000 clones, 80% to 95% of them singletons; the top ten hold about 0.54%. Germline-derived CDR1 and CDR2 are MRHNA and SNTAGT. This CDR3 comprises 13 residues. Trimming left V 8 bases short and J 0 bases short, with 10 bases between. Concerning this clone itself: Antigen unknown.

Sequenced here: CD4+ or CD8+ T cells sorted from blood, sampled in a trial of the OX40 agonist ivuxolimab. The rearrangement joins TRBV6-4 to TRBJ1-1; possible D gene TRBD1, 5 bases. The TCR comes from an adult with an advanced solid tumor such as melanoma, head and neck, liver or kidney cancer. CDR3 residues: CASRGQLNTEAFF. The CDR3 DNA reads TGTGCCAGCCGCGGACAACTGAACACTGAAGCTTTCTTT.